A single sample gave rise to the 11 T cell receptor beta chains below, sequenced in a study of blood T cell repertoires in COVID-19. Clones were read by immunoSEQ multiplex PCR, and TCRdb kept only the in-frame ones, dropping some. The sample holds roughly 260,000 clones, about 85% seen once. The sample comprised PBMCs or T cells enriched from blood (not recorded which). The origin of the receptors is a woman in her twenties or thirties with acute COVID-19.

The V gene is TRBV7-2, the J gene TRBJ1-1, with a tentative D call TRBD1 (6 bases). This CDR3 spans 14 amino acids. Germline CDR1 and CDR2: SGHTA and FQGNSA. V gave up 5 bases and J gave up 0 bases, with 10 bases separating them. The CDR3 loop is CASSGGGMNTEAFF. The CDR3 region has the DNA TGTGCCAGCAGCGGGGGGGGCATGAACACTGAAGCTTTCTTT.

The J gene is TRBJ2-2, the V gene TRBV2; weak D call: TRBD2 (5 bases). With 5 bases removed from V and 4 bases from J, the gap between germline ends came to 11 bases. The CDR3 sequence is 14 residues long. The germline V gene has CDR1 SNHLY and CDR2 FYNNEI. This chain's CDR3 is CASSRAASTGELFF. CDR3 in DNA: TGTGCCAGCAGTCGAGCGGCTTCCACCGGGGAGCTGTTTTTT. Variable domain in full (rest from reference TRBV2 and TRBJ2-2): EPEVTQTPSHQVTQMGQEVILRCVPISNHLYFYWYRQILGQKVEFLVSFYNNEISEKSEIFDDQFSVERPDGSNFTLKIRSTKLEDSAMYFCASSRAASTGELFFGEGSRLTVL.

The DNA for the CDR3 is TGTGCCAGCAGCCGAACTAGCGGGGCTACAGATACGCAGTATTTT. Translated: CASSRTSGATDTQYF. This chain links TRBV9 with TRBJ2-3, with 10 nucleotides matching TRBD2. The trim removed 4 bases at V and 3 bases at J, leaving 5 bases unmatched. The CDR3 covers 15 residues. Germline V gene sequence: CDR1 SGDLS, CDR2 YYNGEE.

This clone was picked up one time. The chain uses TRBV28 and TRBJ2-7, with a weak D call TRBD1 (6 bases). Germline CDR1 MDHEN, CDR2 SYDVKM. V lost 2 bases to trimming and J lost 2 bases, with 16 bases between them. This CDR3 comprises 16 residues. This chain's CDR3 is CASSLPSPGGPYEQYF. The CDR3 coding sequence is TGTGCCAGCAGTTTACCCTCCCCTGGGGGCCCCTACGAGCAGTACTTC.

This clone showed up just a few times. The gene calls are TRBV5-5 and TRBJ1-4; 8 bases line up with TRBD1. This CDR3 has 14 residues. Losses at the gene ends were 0 bases for V and 7 bases for J; bases not matched to a gene: 2. The germline gives CDR1 SGHKS, CDR2 YYEKEE (reference sequence). The CDR3 DNA is TGTGCCAGCAGCTTGGTAGGACAGGGTGAAAAACTGTTTTTT. Amino acids: CASSLVGQGEKLFF.

The chain joins TRBV4-1 to TRBJ2-1; possible D gene TRBD1, 5 bases. The CDR3 extends over 14 amino acids. CDR1 and CDR2 (germline): MGHRA, YSYEKL. The V end lost 1 base, the J end lost 9 bases, and 13 bases lay between the germline ends. Here the CDR3 reads CASSQAKGMLEQFF. CDR3 coding DNA: TGCGCCAGCAGCCAAGCCAAGGGGATGCTTGAGCAGTTCTTC.

The rearrangement links TRBV6-6 to TRBJ1-1, with D uncertain. Trimming took 6 bases from V and 3 from J, leaving 11 bases between them. This CDR3 contains 13 residues. The germline V gene has CDR1 MNHNY and CDR2 SVGAGI (reference sequence). Here the CDR3 DNA reads TGTGCCAGCAGCGATCGACGGGACACTGAAGCTTTCTTT. Amino acids: CASSDRRDTEAFF.

The chain carries TRBV28 and TRBJ2-7, with 7 bases identical to TRBD1. Germline lookup yields CDR1 MDHEN and CDR2 SYDVKM. Trimming cost V 6 bases and J 4 bases; bases outside gene matches: 12. The CDR3 is 15 amino acids. This chain's CDR3 is CASRAPPTGQYEQYF. CDR3 coding DNA: TGTGCCAGCAGGGCCCCCCCGACAGGGCAATACGAGCAGTACTTC.

This clone turned up a few times. The rearrangement links TRBV19 to TRBJ2-2; D is perhaps TRBD2 (5 bases). Deletions cut 10 bases from V and 0 bases from J, with 12 bases between. The germline V gene encodes CDR1 LNHDA and CDR2 SQIVND (reference sequence). The CDR3 contains 14 residues. The CDR3 sequence: CATNPGANTGELFF. As DNA, the CDR3 is TGTGCCACCAACCCCGGGGCGAACACCGGGGAGCTGTTTTTT.

The chain employs TRBV30 and TRBJ1-2, with 8 bases identical to TRBD1. The CDR3 length is 14 residues. V was pared by 5 bases and J by 4 bases, with 9 bases of the junction left unmatched. The germline V gene encodes CDR1 GTSNPN and CDR2 SVGIG (reference sequence). For the CDR3, the DNA is TGTGCCTGGGGACAGGGCACGTCTGGCTATGGCTACACCTTC. Its translation is CAWGQGTSGYGYTF.

The J gene is TRBJ1-1, the V gene TRBV13, with a tentative D call TRBD1 (5 bases). Germline V lookup: CDR1 PRHDT, CDR2 FYEKMQ (reference sequence). Deletions cut 4 bases from V and 3 bases from J, with 12 bases between. CDR3 size: 14 residues. The CDR3 here is CASSSRGADTEAFF. The CDR3 DNA is TGTGCCAGCAGCTCTCGTGGGGCCGACACTGAAGCTTTCTTT. Full variable domain (missing parts from reference TRBV13 and TRBJ1-1): AAGVIQSPRHLIKEKRETATLKCYPIPRHDTVYWYQQGPGQDPQFLISFYEKMQSDKGSIPDRFSAQQFSDYHSELNMSSLELGDSALYFCASSSRGADTEAFFGQGTRLTVV.